This T cell receptor (beta chain) was observed in a study of shared clonotypes between healthy human individuals. Germline V lookup: CDR1 MNHEY, CDR2 SMNVEV (reference sequence). V was trimmed by 3 bases and J by 5 bases, leaving 11 bases between them. The length of the CDR3 is 13 residues. Regarding this clone: Its target is not known. The sample contains more than one DNA sequence encoding this CDR3.

General study findings and limits: Across subsets, estimated richness was generally greater for naive than for memory populations. Generation probabilities were higher for clonotypes shared across all four sorted-subset donors than for unshared ones.

Sorted-subset replicate PCRs used 150 to 200 ng of genomic DNA. This amount corresponded to about 30,000 T cell genomes. The protocol was immunoSEQ multiplex PCR, while the TCRdb copy is restricted to in-frame clones and leaves out a portion. Of over 2 million clones listed, less than 95% are singletons. The naive CD8 fraction comprised CD45RO-negative cells positively selected for CCR7 and excluded terminally differentiated effector memory CD45RA+ cells. Donors, without exception, were Caucasian adults residing in Nashville, Tennessee. Material for sequencing was naive CD8+ T cells sorted from blood. This clonotype originated in a man younger than 35 in good health. The chain uses TRBV27 and TRBJ2-7; D is ambiguous. CDR3: CASSLDRVNEQYF. CDR3 DNA sequence: TGTGCCAGCAGTTTGGACCGGGTGAACGAGCAGTACTTC.